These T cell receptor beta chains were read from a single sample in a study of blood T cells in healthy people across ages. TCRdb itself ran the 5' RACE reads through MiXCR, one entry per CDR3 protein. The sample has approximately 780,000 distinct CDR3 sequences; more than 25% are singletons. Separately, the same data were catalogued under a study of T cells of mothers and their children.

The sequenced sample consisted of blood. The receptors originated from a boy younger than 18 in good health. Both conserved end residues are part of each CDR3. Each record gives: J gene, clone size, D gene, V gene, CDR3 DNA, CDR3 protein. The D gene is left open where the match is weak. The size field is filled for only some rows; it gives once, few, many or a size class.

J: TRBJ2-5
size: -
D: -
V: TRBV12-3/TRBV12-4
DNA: TGTGTCAGCAGTTTACTCCGGAGCCAAGAGACCCAGTACTTC
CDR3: CVSSLLRSQETQYF

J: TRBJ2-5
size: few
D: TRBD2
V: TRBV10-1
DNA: TGCGCCAGCAGTGCGTCGGGACTAGCGGGGGGGCCAGCCCAAGAGACCCAGTACTTC
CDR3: CASSASGLAGGPAQETQYF

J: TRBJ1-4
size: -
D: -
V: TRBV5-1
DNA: TGCGCCAGCAGAGCCGGGACGCCGGTGGAAGAAAAACTGTTTTTT
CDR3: CASRAGTPVEEKLFF

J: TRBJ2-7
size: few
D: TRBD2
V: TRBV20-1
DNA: TGCAGTGCTAGAGACGGGGGGGCCTACGAGCAGTACTTC
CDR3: CSARDGGAYEQYF

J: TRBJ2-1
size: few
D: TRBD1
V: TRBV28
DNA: TGTGCCAGTGGGACAGGCCTTTATGATGAGCAGTTCTTC
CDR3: CASGTGLYDEQFF

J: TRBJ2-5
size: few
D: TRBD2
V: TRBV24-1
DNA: TGTGCCACCAGTGACCCTGGACTAGCGGAGCTCCAAGAGACCCAGTACTTC
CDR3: CATSDPGLAELQETQYF

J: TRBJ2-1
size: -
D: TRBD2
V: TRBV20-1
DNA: TGCAGTGCCCTAGAGCTCCCCGCTAGCGGATTTTACAATGAGCAGTTCTTC
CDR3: CSALELPASGFYNEQFF

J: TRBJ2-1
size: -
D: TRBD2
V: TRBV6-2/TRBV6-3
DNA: TGTGCCAGCAGTGTCACTAGCGGGGGAAGCGGGGGCTTC
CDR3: CASSVTSGGSGGF

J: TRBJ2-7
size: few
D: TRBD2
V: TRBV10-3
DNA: TGTGCCATCAGGACTAGCGGGGGGGCATCCTACGAGCAGTACTTC
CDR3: CAIRTSGGASYEQYF

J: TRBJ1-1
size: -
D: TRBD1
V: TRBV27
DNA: TGTGCCAGCAGTTTATATCCCCCGGGACAGGGCTACACTGAAGCTTTCTTT
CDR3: CASSLYPPGQGYTEAFF

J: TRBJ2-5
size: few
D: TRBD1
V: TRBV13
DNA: TGTGCCAGCAGCCCGGGACAGGGTAATCGGGAGCAGTACTTC
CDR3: CASSPGQGNREQYF

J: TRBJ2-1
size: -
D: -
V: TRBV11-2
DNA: TGTGCCAGCTGGACGTTGGGCAGGGCGGCCTACAATGAGCAGTTCTTC
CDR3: CASWTLGRAAYNEQFF

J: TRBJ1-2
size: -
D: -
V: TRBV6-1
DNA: TGTGCCAGCAGTGAGGTCGGGAGCTATGGCTACACCTTC
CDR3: CASSEVGSYGYTF

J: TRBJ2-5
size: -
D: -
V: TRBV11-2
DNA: TGTGCCAGCAGCTCGGACTATAGGGTTCTTCCGTTCTTC
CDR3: CASSSDYRVLPFF

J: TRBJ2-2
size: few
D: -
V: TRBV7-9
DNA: TGTGCCAGCAGCTCCATCGACAGAAACACCGGGGAGCTGTTTTTT
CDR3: CASSSIDRNTGELFF

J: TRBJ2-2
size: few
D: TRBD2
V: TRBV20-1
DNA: TGCAGTGCTACCTCTATGAGCGGGGCGGTCGGGGAGCTGTTTTTT
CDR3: CSATSMSGAVGELFF

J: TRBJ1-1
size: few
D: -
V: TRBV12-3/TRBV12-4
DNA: TGTGCCAGCAGTCCCCTCTCTGAAGCTTTCTTT
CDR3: CASSPLSEAFF

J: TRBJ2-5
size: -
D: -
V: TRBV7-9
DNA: TGTGCCAGCAGTCGAGGGACATCTCCTCAGGGAGAGACCCAGTACTTC
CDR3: CASSRGTSPQGETQYF

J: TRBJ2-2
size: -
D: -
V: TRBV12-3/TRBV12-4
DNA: TGTGCCAGCAGGCTGCGTCCGAACACCGGGGAGCTGTTTTTT
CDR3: CASRLRPNTGELFF

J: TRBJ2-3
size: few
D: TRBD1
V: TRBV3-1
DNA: TGTGCCAGCAGCCCTCGACAGGGGGGCTTCACAGATACGCAGTATTTT
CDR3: CASSPRQGGFTDTQYF

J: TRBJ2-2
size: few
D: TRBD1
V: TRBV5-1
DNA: TGCGCCAGCAGCCTTCTGTCGACAGGGGTGAACACCGGGGAGCTGTTTTTT
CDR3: CASSLLSTGVNTGELFF

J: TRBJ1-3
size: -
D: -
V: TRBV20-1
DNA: TGCAGTGCTAGAGGCTGGGGTGGAAACACCATATATTTT
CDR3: CSARGWGGNTIYF